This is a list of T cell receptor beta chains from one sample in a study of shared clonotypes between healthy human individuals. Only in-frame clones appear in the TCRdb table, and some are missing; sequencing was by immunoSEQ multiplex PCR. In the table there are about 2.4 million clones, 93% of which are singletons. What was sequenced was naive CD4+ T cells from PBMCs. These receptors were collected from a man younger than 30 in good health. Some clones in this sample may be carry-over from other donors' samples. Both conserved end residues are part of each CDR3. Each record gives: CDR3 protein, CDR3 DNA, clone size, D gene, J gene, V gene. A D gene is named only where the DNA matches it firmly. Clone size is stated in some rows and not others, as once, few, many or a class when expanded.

CASSFLDRDAYEQYF TGTGCCAGCAGCTTTCTCGACAGGGACGCCTACGAGCAGTACTTC NA TRBD1 TRBJ2-7 TRBV7-2
CASSEHDSSNQPQHF TGTGCCAGCAGTGAACACGACAGTAGCAATCAGCCCCAGCATTTT few NA TRBJ1-5 TRBV2
CASSAGGDGNSPLHF TGTGCCAGCAGCGCGGGCGGGGACGGGAATTCACCCCTCCACTTT NA NA TRBJ1-6 TRBV7-9
CASKPLAGTMTDTQYF TGCGCCAGCAAGCCCCTAGCGGGAACAATGACAGATACGCAGTATTTT NA TRBD2 TRBJ2-3 TRBV5-1
CASRRERTGELFF TGTGCCAGCAGACGGGAGCGAACCGGGGAGCTGTTTTTT NA NA TRBJ2-2 TRBV2
CASSFGRASGKNEQFF TGTGCCAGCAGCTTTGGCCGGGCTAGCGGTAAGAATGAGCAGTTCTTC NA TRBD2 TRBJ2-1 TRBV5-4
CASSQDGGTQYF TGCGCCAGCAGCCAAGATGGTGGTACGCAGTATTTT NA NA TRBJ2-3 TRBV4-3
CASSLAGERETQYF TGTGCCAGCAGCCTCGCCGGGGAGAGAGAGACCCAGTACTTC once NA TRBJ2-5 TRBV6-5
CASSYIIGGQSMNTEAFF TGTGCCAGCTCCTACATTATCGGCGGTCAATCTATGAACACTGAAGCTTTCTTT NA NA TRBJ1-1 TRBV18
CASSSQGINEQFF TGTGCCAGCAGCTCGCAGGGGATCAATGAGCAGTTCTTC NA NA TRBJ2-1 TRBV5-6
CASSEAGSYGYTF TGTGCCAGCAGTGAAGCGGGGTCCTATGGCTACACCTTC once NA TRBJ1-2 TRBV6-1
CASSLRSRQEYNEQFF TGTGCCAGCAGCTTAAGGTCCCGACAGGAATACAATGAGCAGTTCTTC NA NA TRBJ2-1 TRBV7-9
CASSLDANQPQHF TGTGCCAGCAGCTTGGACGCAAATCAGCCCCAGCATTTT NA NA TRBJ1-5 TRBV5-4
CASSPGTSGRTDTQYF TGTGCCAGCAGTCCAGGGACTAGCGGGAGGACCGATACGCAGTATTTT NA TRBD2 TRBJ2-3 TRBV7-9
CASRGLEDDEKLFF TGTGCAAGTCGCGGTTTAGAGGATGATGAAAAACTGTTTTTT NA NA TRBJ1-4 TRBV12-2
CASSRTRASGVYEQYF TGTGCCAGCAGCCGGACGAGGGCTAGCGGGGTATACGAGCAGTACTTC NA TRBD2 TRBJ2-7 TRBV11-2
CASSIRQGLGGYTF TGCGCCAGCAGCATTAGACAGGGCCTTGGTGGCTACACCTTC NA TRBD1 TRBJ1-2 TRBV5-1
CASSITGPGNTIYF TGTGCCAGTAGTATCACCGGGCCTGGAAACACCATATATTTT NA NA TRBJ1-3 TRBV19
CASSPTSGISQETQYF TGTGCCAGCAGCCCTACTAGCGGGATAAGCCAAGAGACCCAGTACTTC NA TRBD2 TRBJ2-5 TRBV5-4
CASSFGGGGDTQYF TGCGCCAGCAGCTTTGGAGGAGGGGGTGATACGCAGTATTTT NA NA TRBJ2-3 TRBV5-1
CASSPQQGSGTEAFF TGTGCCAGCTCACCACAACAGGGTAGTGGAACTGAAGCTTTCTTT NA NA TRBJ1-1 TRBV18
CAWSLGPNEKLFF TGTGCCTGGAGCCTGGGACCGAATGAAAAACTGTTTTTT NA NA TRBJ1-4 TRBV30
CASSPGGGRETQYF TGTGCCAGCAGCCCAGGGGGCGGGAGGGAGACCCAGTACTTC NA NA TRBJ2-5 TRBV5-5
CASSSVQRLAGYGTQYF TGTGCCAGCAGTTCTGTGCAGAGGCTAGCGGGATATGGTACGCAGTATTTT NA TRBD2 TRBJ2-3 TRBV28
CASSRAGGASTEAFF TGTGCCAGCAGCCGGGCGGGGGGGGCGTCCACTGAAGCTTTCTTT NA NA TRBJ1-1 TRBV5-4
CASIDGTYNEQFF TGTGCCAGCATCGACGGAACATACAATGAGCAGTTCTTC NA NA TRBJ2-1 TRBV28
CASSLDGGGGEQYF TGCGCCAGCAGCTTGGACGGCGGGGGAGGCGAGCAGTACTTC few TRBD2 TRBJ2-7 TRBV5-1
CASSAGTGHGYTF TGTGCCAGCAGCGCAGGGACAGGGCATGGCTACACCTTC few TRBD1 TRBJ1-2 TRBV7-9
CASHRGIQETQYF TGTGCCAGTCATAGGGGGATCCAAGAGACCCAGTACTTC NA NA TRBJ2-5 TRBV28
CASSQGILASWGNQPQHF TGCGCCAGCAGCCAAGGGATTTTGGCCTCGTGGGGCAATCAGCCCCAGCATTTT NA NA TRBJ1-5 TRBV4-1
CASRGDRGFQPQHF TGTGCCAGCCGGGGGGACAGGGGTTTTCAGCCCCAGCATTTT NA TRBD1 TRBJ1-5 TRBV19
CASSVDRDPPAGEQFF TGTGCCAGCAGCGTTGACCGGGACCCACCGGCGGGTGAGCAGTTCTTC NA NA TRBJ2-1 TRBV7-2
CASSSGGKGTEAFF TGTGCCAGCAGTTCGGGCGGTAAGGGTACTGAAGCTTTCTTT NA NA TRBJ1-1 TRBV28
CASSYRGEEKLFF TGTGCCAGCAGTTACAGGGGAGAAGAAAAACTGTTTTTT NA NA TRBJ1-4 TRBV6-5
CASSMLPGQGAYEQYF TGTGCCAGTAGTATGCTCCCGGGACAGGGGGCCTACGAGCAGTACTTC NA TRBD1 TRBJ2-7 TRBV19
CASIGLAGSTDTQYF TGTGCCAGTATCGGACTAGCGGGGAGCACAGATACGCAGTATTTT NA TRBD2 TRBJ2-3 TRBV19
CASSSRVSGPPNF TGTGCCAGCAGCTCAAGGGTGTCGGGACCCCCCAACTTT NA NA TRBJ1-1 TRBV7-9
CASSEAGTGHYGYTF TGTGCCAGCAGTGAAGCAGGGACAGGGCACTATGGCTACACCTTC NA TRBD1 TRBJ1-2 TRBV6-1
CASISGGEWADTQYF TGTGCCAGCATCTCGGGAGGGGAGTGGGCAGATACGCAGTATTTT NA TRBD2 TRBJ2-3 TRBV2
CASSSRQGSYEQYF TGTGCCAGCAGCTCAAGACAGGGGAGCTACGAGCAGTACTTC NA TRBD1 TRBJ2-7 TRBV9
CASSVFRDRGYNEQFF TGTGCCAGCAGTGTCTTCCGGGACAGGGGCTACAATGAGCAGTTCTTC NA TRBD1 TRBJ2-1 TRBV2
CARAGKSGGPTDTQYF TGTGCCCGCGCGGGGAAAAGCGGGGGCCCAACAGATACGCAGTATTTT NA TRBD2 TRBJ2-3 TRBV19
CASSEEWGDTEAFF TGTGCCAGCAGTGAAGAATGGGGGGACACTGAAGCTTTCTTT NA NA TRBJ1-1 TRBV6-1
CASSSGLAGAREQFF TGCGCCAGCAGCTCGGGACTAGCGGGAGCACGGGAGCAGTTCTTC NA TRBD2 TRBJ2-1 TRBV5-1
CASSTRGSGRLSDTQYF TGTGCCAGTAGTACCCGGGGAAGCGGGAGGTTAAGTGATACGCAGTATTTT NA TRBD2 TRBJ2-3 TRBV19
CASSLPRDRAGAYGANVLTF TGCGCCAGCAGCCTGCCCCGGGACAGGGCCGGGGCGTACGGGGCCAACGTCCTGACTTTC NA TRBD1 TRBJ2-6 TRBV5-1